These 31 T cell receptor beta chains came from one sample sequenced in a study of regulatory T cells in long-lasting Graves disease. Relying on iRepertoire HTBI primers and Arm-PCR of CDR3 regions, the team built TCR beta libraries. TCRdb re-analysed the multiplex PCR reads in MiXCR, keeping a single row per CDR3 protein. This sample has about 500,000 distinct CDR3 sequences; 15% to 20% occur once, and the top ten carry 12%. Time point indicated: newly diagnosed GD, antithyroid drugs for less than 3 months. The TCR library was made from RNA extracted from PBMCs. This same sample was also part of a study on T cells in Graves' hyperthyroidism and ophthalmopathy.

This sample comprised peripheral blood mononuclear cells (PBMCs), obtained at new diagnosis, from a patient treated with antithyroid drugs. These receptors were obtained from a man in his forties with Graves disease.

This clonotype was seen ten or more times. The chain combines TRBV2 with TRBJ2-7, with D perhaps TRBD2 (6 bases). V was cut by 1 base and J by 6 bases, with 10 bases left in between. The CDR3 contains 13 residues. From germline, CDR1 is SNHLY and CDR2 FYNNEI. The CDR3 loop reads CASSEGGRIEQYF. DNA for the CDR3: TGTGCCAGCAGTGAAGGAGGGAGGATCGAGCAGTACTTC.

The sample holds a few counts of this clonotype. The V and J genes are TRBV10-3 and TRBJ1-2, with D perhaps TRBD1 (6 bases). CDR1 is ENHRY and CDR2 is SYGVKD in the germline V gene. The CDR3 has 16 residues. The V end lost 0 bases, the J end lost 0 bases, and 11 bases lay between the germline ends. This CDR3 reads CAISESLQGPNYGYTF. As DNA, the CDR3 is TGTGCCATCAGTGAGTCACTGCAGGGGCCTAACTATGGCTACACCTTC.

This clonotype was recorded many times. The rearrangement links TRBV7-9 to TRBJ2-7; 7 bases match TRBD1. Trimming cost V 6 bases and J 1 base; bases outside gene matches: 3. The germline V gene has CDR1 SEHNR and CDR2 FQNEAQ (reference sequence). The CDR3 has 13 residues. The CDR3 loop is CASSSTGSYEQYF. The CDR3, as DNA: TGTGCCAGCAGTTCGACAGGGTCCTACGAGCAGTACTTC.

This clonotype showed up many times. The genes are TRBV11-2 and TRBJ2-7; 11 nucleotides match TRBD2. Germline values: CDR1 SGHAT, CDR2 FQNNGV. With 5 bases clipped from V and 4 bases from J, the junction kept 4 bases outside the gene matches. The CDR3 is 14 residues long. CDR3 nucleotide sequence: TGTGCCAGCAGCCACCCTAGCGGGAGGTACGAGCAGTACTTC. This codes for CASSHPSGRYEQYF.

This clonotype was counted only a few times. This chain links TRBV25-1 with TRBJ1-2; D perhaps matches TRBD1 (5 bases). V shed 1 base and J shed 4 bases, with 16 bases lying between them. Looked up from germline, CDR1 is MGHDK and CDR2 is SYGVNS. The CDR3 has 16 amino acids. CDR3 DNA sequence: TGTGCCAGCAGTGAATTAAGCACAGGTAGAGGCTATGGCTACACCTTC. It specifies CASSELSTGRGYGYTF.

The chain is built from TRBV6-1 and TRBJ2-5; 11 nucleotides line up with TRBD2. J was trimmed by 1 base and V by 6 bases; bases with no gene match: 4. Per germline, CDR1 MNHNS and CDR2 SASEGT. This CDR3 contains 15 residues. The DNA for the CDR3 is TGTGCCAGCAGGGTTAGCGGGAGGGTCCAAGAGACCCAGTACTTC. It encodes CASRVSGRVQETQYF.

V gene TRBV6-4 combines with J gene TRBJ2-1; D is perhaps TRBD2 (5 bases). Trimming stripped 5 bases from V and 0 bases from J, with 14 bases between. The CDR3 extends over 16 amino acids. Germline V CDR1 and CDR2: MRHNA, SNTAGT. CDR3 loop: CASSLGGLSSYNEQFF. As DNA, the CDR3 is TGTGCCAGCAGTCTGGGCGGGCTAAGCTCCTACAATGAGCAGTTCTTC.

Remarks on this clonotype: This may be a read error, as it is one base from a much larger clone. The rearrangement joins TRBV20-1 to TRBJ2-7; TRBD2 is a possible D gene (6 bases). CDR3 length: 17 amino acids. Germline-derived CDR1 and CDR2 are DFQATT and SNEGSKA (reference sequence). The V and J ends lost 6 bases and 0 bases respectively, with 24 bases between them. CDR3 amino acids: CSAIGSTGRGSSYEQYF. CDR3 bases: TGCAGTGCCATCGGGAGTACGGGAAGGGGCAGCTCCTACGAGCAGTACTTC.

In this sample, this clonotype turned up many times. The chain combines TRBV5-1 with TRBJ2-1; D unresolved. CDR3 length: 13 amino acids. V gave up 0 bases and J gave up 8 bases, with 9 bases separating them. Germline values: CDR1 SGHRS, CDR2 YFSETQ. CDR3 amino acids: CASSLGWVDEQFF. CDR3 bases: TGCGCCAGCAGCTTGGGCTGGGTCGATGAGCAGTTCTTC.

Comment on this clonotype: A read error may be the cause here, since a much bigger clone is one base away. The rearrangement links TRBV12-3 or TRBV12-4 to TRBJ2-7; 7 bases map to TRBD1. CDR3 size: 13 residues. The CDR3 nucleotides read TGTGCCAACAGTTCCCCCTACGACAGGGCCGAGTACTTC. Translation gives CANSSPYDRAEYF.

This chain joins TRBV6-1 and TRBJ2-3; 7 positions agree with TRBD1. The CDR3 has 16 amino acids. V was clipped by 6 bases and J by 2 bases; unmatched bases: 11. Germline V gene sequence: CDR1 MNHNS, CDR2 SASEGT. The CDR3 DNA sequence: TGTGCCAGCAGCTCCACTTGGACAGGAATCACAGATACGCAGTATTTT. As protein: CASSSTWTGITDTQYF.

This clonotype appeared a few times. V is TRBV30 and J is TRBJ2-6; the D is unclear. The CDR3 has 12 amino acids. Germline-derived CDR1 and CDR2 are GTSNPN and SVGIG (reference sequence). The germline V and J ends were trimmed by 8 bases and 4 bases, with 9 bases remaining between them. CDR3 coding DNA: TGTGCCGGATCCCGGGGGGCCAACGTCCTGACTTTC. Translating it yields CAGSRGANVLTF.

The sample holds many counts of this clonotype. The chain combines TRBV12-3 or TRBV12-4 with TRBJ1-1; possible D gene TRBD1, 5 bases. V was shortened by 6 bases and J by 1 base, with 12 bases between the two germline ends. CDR3 length equals 14 residues. The CDR3 loop is CASRPGWANTEAFF. CDR3 bases: TGTGCCAGCAGACCAGGGTGGGCGAACACTGAAGCTTTCTTT.

This clonotype showed up many times. CDR3 sequence reads: CASSSSGTSGRDTQYF. The CDR3 coding sequence is TGTGCCAGCAGCTCTAGCGGGACTAGCGGGAGGGATACGCAGTATTTT. The rearrangement joins TRBV11-2 to TRBJ2-3; TRBD2 matches 15 bases. In germline, CDR1 is SGHAT, CDR2 FQNNGV. V gave up 4 bases and J gave up 6 bases; unmatched junction bases: 5. The CDR3 spans 16 residues.

V gene TRBV5-1 combines with J gene TRBJ2-7; D gene unclear. There are 15 residues in the CDR3. Trimming left V 0 bases short and J 3 bases short, with 13 bases between. Germline CDR1 and CDR2: SGHRS and YFSETQ. The CDR3 DNA sequence: TGCGCCAGCAGCTTGGCGGGTACGCATTACTACGAGCAGTACTTC. As protein: CASSLAGTHYYEQYF.

This clonotype has ten or more counts. V is TRBV3-1 and J is TRBJ2-2; D not resolved. This CDR3 contains 16 residues. Trimming took 1 base from V and 4 from J, leaving 13 bases between them. Per germline, CDR1 LGHDT and CDR2 YNNKEL (reference sequence). The CDR3 sequence: CASSQGLGSSTGELFF. DNA for the CDR3: TGTGCCAGCAGCCAAGGGCTGGGGTCAAGCACCGGGGAGCTGTTTTTT.

This clonotype was picked up many times. The chain combines TRBV7-3 with TRBJ2-1, with a tentative D call TRBD1 (6 bases). Deletions cut 5 bases from V and 2 bases from J, with 13 bases between. From germline, CDR1 is SGHTA and CDR2 FQGTGA. The CDR3 is made up of 15 amino acids. The CDR3 protein is CASSPTGTTYNEQFF. CDR3 bases: TGTGCCAGCAGCCCTACAGGGACAACCTACAATGAGCAGTTCTTC.

This clonotype was seen many times. The chain joins TRBV28 to TRBJ2-7; either TRBD1 or TRBD2 may fit D (5 bases each). The V gene's germline CDR1 is MDHEN and CDR2 SYDVKM. This CDR3 contains 15 residues. Trimming removed 9 bases at V and 2 bases at J, with 20 bases between. CDR3 sequence: CASGGRGGVTYEQYF. The CDR3 DNA reads as TGTGCCAGTGGGGGTAGAGGCGGAGTCACCTACGAGCAGTACTTC. Filled out from reference TRBV28 and TRBJ2-7, the complete variable domain reads DVKVTQSSRYLVKRTGEKVFLECVQDMDHENMFWYRQDPGLGLRLIYFSYDVKMKEKGDIPEGYSVSREKKERFSLILESASTNQTSMYLCASGGRGGVTYEQYFGPGTRLTVT.

The CDR3 region is CASSPHGGGNTEAFF. CDR3 nucleotide sequence: TGTGCCAGCAGCCCCCACGGGGGAGGGAACACTGAAGCTTTCTTT. The V gene is TRBV9, the J gene TRBJ1-1; TRBD1 is a possible D gene (5 bases). Trimming removed 4 bases at V and 1 base at J, with 14 bases between. CDR1 SGDLS and CDR2 YYNGEE come from the germline V gene. The CDR3 runs to 15 residues.

The gene calls are TRBV6-1 and TRBJ1-1; D may be TRBD1 (6 bases). Germline values: CDR1 MNHNS, CDR2 SASEGT. This CDR3 comprises 15 residues. The V gene lost 5 bases and the J gene lost 4 bases, with 17 bases spanning the gap. The CDR3 nucleotides read TGTGCCAGCAGTACACAATCAGGGGCCATCACTGAAGCTTTCTTT. Protein: CASSTQSGAITEAFF.

In this sample, this clonotype turned up many times. The chain combines TRBV6-1 with TRBJ1-2; D remains unclear. The V and J ends lost 3 bases and 4 bases respectively, with 12 bases between them. CDR1 and CDR2 from the germline V gene are MNHNS and SASEGT. The CDR3 runs 14 residues. The CDR3 spells CASSERRGGYGYTF. The CDR3 nucleotides read TGTGCCAGCAGTGAGAGACGTGGCGGCTATGGCTACACCTTC.

This clonotype was counted ten times or more. This chain links TRBV28 with TRBJ2-3; D may be TRBD2 (6 bases). V was clipped by 3 bases and J by 2 bases, with 9 bases between them. Germline V gene lookup returns CDR1 MDHEN and CDR2 SYDVKM. The length of the CDR3 is 14 residues. CDR3 amino acids: CASSFLADTDTQYF. In DNA form, the CDR3 reads TGTGCCAGCAGTTTTTTAGCGGACACAGATACGCAGTATTTT.

This clonotype came up a few times. This rearrangement joins TRBV19 to TRBJ2-7, with TRBD2 matching over 10 bases. Germline trimming cut 4 bases from V and 3 bases from J; bases unmatched to any gene: 6. Germline assignment: CDR1 LNHDA and CDR2 SQIVND (reference sequence). This CDR3 region has 15 residues. CDR3 protein: CASSTSSGSFYEQYF. Here the CDR3 DNA reads TGTGCCAGTAGTACCTCTAGCGGGAGTTTCTACGAGCAGTACTTC.

This clonotype was recorded at least ten times. The chain recombines TRBV29-1 with TRBJ2-3, with 7 bases matching TRBD2. Germline CDR1 reads SQVTM; CDR2 reads ANQGSEA. This CDR3 has 14 amino acids. J was trimmed by 5 bases and V by 6 bases; bases with no gene match: 11. The CDR3 nucleotides are TGCAGCGTGGGAGGGGACCACAGGATAGATACGCAGTATTTT. The encoded protein is CSVGGDHRIDTQYF.

This clonotype was recorded at least ten times. This chain joins TRBV20-1 and TRBJ2-3; 7 bases line up with TRBD2. CDR1 and CDR2 (germline): DFQATT, SNEGSKA (reference sequence). CDR3 length: 15 residues. The trim removed 3 bases at V and 0 bases at J, leaving 6 bases unmatched. The CDR3 DNA is TGCAGTGCTAGCATCACTAGCGTTAGCACAGATACGCAGTATTTT. It translates to CSASITSVSTDTQYF.

V usage is TRBV6-2 or TRBV6-3 and J usage is TRBJ2-1; 13 bases align to TRBD2. The DNA end is more similar to TRBJ2-5, so the J call may be wrong. This CDR3 spans 15 amino acids. CDR1 and CDR2 from the germline V gene are MNHEY and SVGEGT. The CDR3 region has the DNA TGTGCCAGCAAACTAGCGGGGGGGCATCAAGAGACCCAGTACTTC. This sequence encodes CASKLAGGHQETQYF.

The rearrangement joins TRBV2 to TRBJ1-1; no definite D call. The CDR3 is 20 amino acids. Germline CDR1 and CDR2: SNHLY and FYNNEI. V was pared by 8 bases and J by 1 base, with 32 bases between. CDR3 sequence reads: CASHQTLAPLLPDKNTEAFF. The CDR3 DNA is TGTGCCAGCCATCAAACTCTCGCTCCCTTACTTCCTGACAAGAACACTGAAGCTTTCTTT. The variable domain in full, completed from reference TRBV2 and TRBJ1-1, reads EPEVTQTPSHQVTQMGQEVILRCVPISNHLYFYWYRQILGQKVEFLVSFYNNEISEKSEIFDDQFSVERPDGSNFTLKIRSTKLEDSAMYFCASHQTLAPLLPDKNTEAFFGQGTRLTVV.

CDR3: CAWSVYRNTGELFF. CDR3 DNA sequence: TGTGCCTGGAGTGTCTACAGGAACACCGGGGAGCTGTTTTTT. V gene TRBV30 combines with J gene TRBJ2-2; D unresolved. This CDR3 spans 14 amino acids. From germline, CDR1 is GTSNPN and CDR2 SVGIG (reference sequence). V was shortened by 0 bases and J by 1 base, with 6 bases between the two germline ends. The full variable domain, its missing parts supplied by reference TRBV30 and TRBJ2-2, is SQTIHQWPATLVQPVGSPLSLECTVEGTSNPNLYWYRQAAGRGLQLLFYSVGIGQISSEVPQNLSASRPQDRQFILSSKKLLLSDSGFYLCAWSVYRNTGELFFGEGSRLTVL.

Notes on this clonotype: A read error may be the cause here, since a much bigger clone is one base away. In nucleotides, the CDR3 is TGTGCCAGCAGTTCCCGACAGTCCGAGCGGGGATCCCTCAGTGCTTTCTTT. It is translated as CASSSRQSERGSLSAFF. V is TRBV6-2 or TRBV6-3 and J is TRBJ1-1, with TRBD1 as a possible D gene (5 bases). This CDR3 region has 17 residues. In germline, CDR1 is MNHEY, CDR2 SVGEGT. Trimming left V 4 bases short and J 11 bases short, with 29 bases between.

As to this clonotype: A junction end diverges from the germline sequence, so it may reflect a read error. The chain employs TRBV3-1 and TRBJ1-2, with TRBD1 matching over 12 bases. Germline CDR1 and CDR2: LGHDT and YNNKEL (reference sequence). There are 15 residues in the CDR3. DNA for the CDR3: TGTGCTAGCAGCCTCGGGACAGGGGGCGCGTGGGGCTACACCTTC. Encoded protein: CASSLGTGGAWGYTF. The whole variable domain, remainder taken from reference TRBV3-1 and TRBJ1-2, is DTAVSQTPKYLVTQMGNDKSIKCEQNLGHDTMYWYKQDSKKFLKIMFSYNNKELIINETVPNRFSPKSPDKAHLNLHINSLELGDSAVYFCASSLGTGGAWGYTFGSGTRLTVV.

The sample holds many counts of this clonotype. CDR3 residues: CSASSTSGSNEQYF. CDR3 nucleotides: TGCAGTGCTAGTTCGACTAGCGGGAGCAACGAGCAGTACTTC. This sequence joins TRBV20-1 and TRBJ2-7, with 12 bases fitting TRBD2. Unmatched junction bases numbered 5, after V lost 3 bases and J lost 5 bases. The germline CDR1 and CDR2 sequences are DFQATT and SNEGSKA (reference sequence). This CDR3 has 14 amino acids.